The clone carrying this TCR beta chain has just a few counts. Its antigen is unidentified. The data were taken from a study of cytomegalovirus exposure and HLA in healthy donors. The study's findings and limits: Presence/absence analyses supposed approximately even sequencing depth among donors. Later on, a genetic analysis was performed. It linked a missense variant in DCLRE1C with V- and J-gene trimming of TCR beta.

This CDR3 is built from 15 residues. From germline, CDR1 is LGHNA and CDR2 YNFKEQ. V gave up 4 bases and J gave up 0 bases; unmatched junction bases: 3. The study ran its PCR with 60 Vbeta and 13 Jbeta primers. In the original workflow: Approximately 79 million unique TCR beta chains, roughly 11 million of them shared, were counted by a later analysis. Assay: immunoSEQ multiplex PCR; the TCRdb copy retains only in-frame clones and omits some. The V and J calls and clone size are taken from that table; D and trimming were inferred from the DNA. The sample lists 110,000 or so clones; over 8.5% were seen once.

The chain couples TRBV4-2 to TRBJ2-1, with 7 bases fitting TRBD1. The TCR sequence derives from a woman aged 40 to 55 in good health and CMV-seropositive. Sequenced: PBMCs. The DNA of the CDR3 is TGTGCCAGCAGCCCCCGGGACAGCTCCTACAATGAGCAGTTCTTC. Translated, it gives CASSPRDSSYNEQFF.